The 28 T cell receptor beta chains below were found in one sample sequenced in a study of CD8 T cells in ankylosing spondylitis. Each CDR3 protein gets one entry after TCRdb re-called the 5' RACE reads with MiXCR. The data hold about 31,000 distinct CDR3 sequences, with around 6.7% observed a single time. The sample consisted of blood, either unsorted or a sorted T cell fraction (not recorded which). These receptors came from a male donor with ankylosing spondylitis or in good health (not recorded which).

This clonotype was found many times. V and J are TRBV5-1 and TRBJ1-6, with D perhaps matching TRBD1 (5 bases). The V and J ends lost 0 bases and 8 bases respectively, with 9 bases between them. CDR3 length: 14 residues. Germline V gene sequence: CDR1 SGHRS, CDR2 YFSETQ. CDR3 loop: CASSLGQQHSPLHF. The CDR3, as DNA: TGCGCCAGCAGCTTGGGACAGCAGCATTCACCCCTCCACTTT.

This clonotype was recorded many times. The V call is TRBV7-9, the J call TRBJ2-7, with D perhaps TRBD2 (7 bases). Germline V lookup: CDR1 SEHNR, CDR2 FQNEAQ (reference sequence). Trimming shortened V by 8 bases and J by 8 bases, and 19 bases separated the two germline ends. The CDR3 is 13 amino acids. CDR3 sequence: CASADMGGAQQYF. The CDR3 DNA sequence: TGTGCCAGCGCCGACATGGGGGGGGCTCAGCAGTACTTC. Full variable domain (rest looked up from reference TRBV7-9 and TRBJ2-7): DTGVSQNPRHKITKRGQNVTFRCDPISEHNRLYWYRQTLGQGPEFLTYFQNEAQLEKSRLLSDRFSAERPKGSFSTLEIQRTEQGDSAMYLCASADMGGAQQYFGPGTRLTVT.

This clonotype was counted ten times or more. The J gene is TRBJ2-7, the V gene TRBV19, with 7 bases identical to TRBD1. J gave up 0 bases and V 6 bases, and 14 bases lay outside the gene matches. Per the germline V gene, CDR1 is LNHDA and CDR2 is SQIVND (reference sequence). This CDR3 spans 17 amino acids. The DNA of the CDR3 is TGTGCCAGTAGGAGTAGTAGAGGGGACAGCGCCTCCTACGAGCAGTACTTC. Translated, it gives CASRSSRGDSASYEQYF.

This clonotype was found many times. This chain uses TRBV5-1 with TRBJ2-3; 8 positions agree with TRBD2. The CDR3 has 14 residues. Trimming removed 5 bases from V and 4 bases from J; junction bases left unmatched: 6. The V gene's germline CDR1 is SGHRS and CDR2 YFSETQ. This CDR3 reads CASSRVTSADTQYF. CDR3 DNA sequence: TGCGCCAGCAGTAGGGTGACTAGCGCAGATACGCAGTATTTT.

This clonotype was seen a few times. CDR3 bases: TGTGCCAGCAGTTTAGATAGAAACATTCAGTACTTC. Protein: CASSLDRNIQYF. J is TRBJ2-4 and V is TRBV12-3 or TRBV12-4; the D is unclear. The ends were cut back, 1 base at V and 6 bases at J, with 4 bases in the middle. The CDR3 sequence is 12 residues long.

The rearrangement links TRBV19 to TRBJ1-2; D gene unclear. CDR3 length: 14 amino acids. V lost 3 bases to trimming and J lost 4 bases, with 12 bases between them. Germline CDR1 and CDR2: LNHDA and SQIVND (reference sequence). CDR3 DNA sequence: TGTGCCAGTAGTATGGACGTTAAAGCCTATGGCTACACCTTC. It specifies CASSMDVKAYGYTF.

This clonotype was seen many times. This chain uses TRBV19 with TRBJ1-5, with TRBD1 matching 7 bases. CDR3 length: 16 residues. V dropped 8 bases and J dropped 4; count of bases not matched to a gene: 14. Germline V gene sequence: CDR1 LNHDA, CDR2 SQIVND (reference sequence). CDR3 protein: CASRPWDRARNQPQHF. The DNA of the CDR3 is TGTGCCAGTCGGCCCTGGGACAGAGCAAGGAATCAGCCCCAGCATTTT.

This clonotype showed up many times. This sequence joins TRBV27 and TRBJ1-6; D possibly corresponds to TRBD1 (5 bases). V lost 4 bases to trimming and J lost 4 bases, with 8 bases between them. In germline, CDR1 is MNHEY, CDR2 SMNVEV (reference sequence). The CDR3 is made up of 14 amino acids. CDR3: CASSSGDYNSPLHF. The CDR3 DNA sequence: TGTGCCAGCAGTTCGGGGGATTATAATTCACCCCTCCACTTT.

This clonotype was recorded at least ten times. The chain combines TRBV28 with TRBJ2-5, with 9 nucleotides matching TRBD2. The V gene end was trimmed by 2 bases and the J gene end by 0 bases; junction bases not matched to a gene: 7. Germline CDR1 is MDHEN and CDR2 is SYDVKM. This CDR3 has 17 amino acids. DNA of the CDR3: TGTGCCAGCAGTTTAGTAGCGGGAGACCTCAACCAAGAGACCCAGTACTTC. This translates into CASSLVAGDLNQETQYF.

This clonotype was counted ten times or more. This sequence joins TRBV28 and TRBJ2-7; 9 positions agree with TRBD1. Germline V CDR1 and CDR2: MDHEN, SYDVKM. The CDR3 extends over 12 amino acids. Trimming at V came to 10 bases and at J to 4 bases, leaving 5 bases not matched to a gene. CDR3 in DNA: TGTGCCATCCTGGGACAGGGATACGAGCAGTACTTC. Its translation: CAILGQGYEQYF.

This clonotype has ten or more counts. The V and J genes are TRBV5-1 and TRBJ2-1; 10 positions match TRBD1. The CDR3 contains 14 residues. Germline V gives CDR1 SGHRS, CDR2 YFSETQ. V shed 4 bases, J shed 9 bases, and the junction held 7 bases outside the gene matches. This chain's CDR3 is CASSIRDRGAEQFF. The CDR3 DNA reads TGCGCCAGCAGCATCCGGGACAGGGGTGCTGAGCAGTTCTTC.

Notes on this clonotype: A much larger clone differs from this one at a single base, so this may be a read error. The CDR3 bases are TGTGCCATCAGCCTCGGTCTGCGGCTTGAGCAGTTCTTC. Translation: CAISLGLRLEQFF. The chain uses TRBV5-5 and TRBJ2-1; D is ambiguous. The CDR3 sequence is 13 residues long. Germline CDR1 reads SGHKS; CDR2 reads YYEKEE (reference sequence).

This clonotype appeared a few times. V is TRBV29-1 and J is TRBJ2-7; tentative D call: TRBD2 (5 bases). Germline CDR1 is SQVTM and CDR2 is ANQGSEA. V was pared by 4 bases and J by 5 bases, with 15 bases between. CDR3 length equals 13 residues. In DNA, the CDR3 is TGCAGCGTTGTACGAATGTCGGGGAACGAGCAGTACTTC. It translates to CSVVRMSGNEQYF.

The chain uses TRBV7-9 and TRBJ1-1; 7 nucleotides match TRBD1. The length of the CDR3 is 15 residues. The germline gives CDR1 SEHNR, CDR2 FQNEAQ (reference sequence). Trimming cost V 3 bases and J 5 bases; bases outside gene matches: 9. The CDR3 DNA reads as TGTGCCAGCAGCTTGTCGGCGCAGGGGGTAACTGAAGCTTTCTTT. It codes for CASSLSAQGVTEAFF.

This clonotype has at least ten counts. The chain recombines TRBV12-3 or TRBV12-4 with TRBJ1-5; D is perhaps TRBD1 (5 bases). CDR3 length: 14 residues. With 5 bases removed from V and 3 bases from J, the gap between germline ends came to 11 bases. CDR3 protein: CASSGTGVNQPQHF. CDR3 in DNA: TGTGCCAGCAGTGGCACAGGAGTCAATCAGCCCCAGCATTTT.

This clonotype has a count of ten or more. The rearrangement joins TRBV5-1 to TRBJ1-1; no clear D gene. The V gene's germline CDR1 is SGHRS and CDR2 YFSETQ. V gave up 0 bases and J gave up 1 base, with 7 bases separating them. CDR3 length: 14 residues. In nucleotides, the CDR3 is TGCGCCAGCAGCTTGGGACAAGCGAACACTGAAGCTTTCTTT. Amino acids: CASSLGQANTEAFF.

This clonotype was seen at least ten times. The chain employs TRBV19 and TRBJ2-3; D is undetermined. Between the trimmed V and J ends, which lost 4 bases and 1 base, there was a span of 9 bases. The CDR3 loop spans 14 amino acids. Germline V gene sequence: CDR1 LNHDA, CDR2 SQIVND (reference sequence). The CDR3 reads CASSTPHGTDTQYF. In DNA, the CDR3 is TGTGCCAGTAGTACTCCACACGGCACAGATACGCAGTATTTT.

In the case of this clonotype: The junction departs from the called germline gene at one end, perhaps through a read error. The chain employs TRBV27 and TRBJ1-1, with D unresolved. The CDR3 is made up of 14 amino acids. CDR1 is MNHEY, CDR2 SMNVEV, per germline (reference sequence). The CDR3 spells CTSSSPYLGSEAFF. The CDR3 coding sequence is TGTACCAGTAGTTCCCCCTATTTGGGTTCTGAAGCTTTCTTT.

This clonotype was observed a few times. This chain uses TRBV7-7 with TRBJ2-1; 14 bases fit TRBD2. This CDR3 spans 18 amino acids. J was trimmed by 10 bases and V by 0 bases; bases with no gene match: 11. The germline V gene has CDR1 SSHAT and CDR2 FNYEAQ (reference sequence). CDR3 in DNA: TGTGCCAGCAGCTTAGCCGGCGGGACTAGCGGGAGTGTTTGGGAGCAGTTCTTC. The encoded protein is CASSLAGGTSGSVWEQFF. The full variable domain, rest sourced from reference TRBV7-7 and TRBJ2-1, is GAGVSQSPRYKVTKRGQDVTLRCDPISSHATLYWYQQALGQGPEFLTYFNYEAQPDKSGLPSDRFSAERPEGSISTLTIQRTEQRDSAMYRCASSLAGGTSGSVWEQFFGPGTRLTVL.

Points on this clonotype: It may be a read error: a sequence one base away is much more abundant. In DNA, the CDR3 is TGTGCCAGCGGCGGTGGGGGACAGTCCGGGGAGCTGTTTTTT. Its translation is CASGGGGQSGELFF. The rearrangement joins TRBV5-4 to TRBJ2-2, with 7 positions matching TRBD1. The CDR3 length is 14 residues. Germline-derived CDR1 and CDR2 are SGHNT and YYREEE (reference sequence). V was clipped by 7 bases and J by 6 bases; unmatched bases: 9.

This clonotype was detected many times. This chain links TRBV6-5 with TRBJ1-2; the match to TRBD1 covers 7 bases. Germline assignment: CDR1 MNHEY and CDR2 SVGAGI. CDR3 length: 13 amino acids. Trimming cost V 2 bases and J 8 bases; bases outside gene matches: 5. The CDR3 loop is CASSYPQGSGYTF. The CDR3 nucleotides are TGTGCCAGCAGTTACCCACAGGGGAGCGGCTACACCTTC.

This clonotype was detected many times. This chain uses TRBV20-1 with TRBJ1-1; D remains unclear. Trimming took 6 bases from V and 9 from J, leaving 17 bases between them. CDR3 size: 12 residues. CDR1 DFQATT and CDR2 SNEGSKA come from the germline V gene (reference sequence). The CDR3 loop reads CSAPGPQEKAFF. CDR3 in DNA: TGCAGTGCCCCCGGGCCCCAGGAGAAAGCTTTCTTT.

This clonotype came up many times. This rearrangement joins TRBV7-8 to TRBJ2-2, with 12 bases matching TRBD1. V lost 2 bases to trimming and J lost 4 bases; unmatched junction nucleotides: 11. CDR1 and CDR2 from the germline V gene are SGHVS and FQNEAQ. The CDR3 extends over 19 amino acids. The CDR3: CASSLTLPGQGAGTGELFF. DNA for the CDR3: TGTGCCAGCAGCTTAACACTCCCGGGACAGGGGGCAGGCACCGGGGAGCTGTTTTTT.

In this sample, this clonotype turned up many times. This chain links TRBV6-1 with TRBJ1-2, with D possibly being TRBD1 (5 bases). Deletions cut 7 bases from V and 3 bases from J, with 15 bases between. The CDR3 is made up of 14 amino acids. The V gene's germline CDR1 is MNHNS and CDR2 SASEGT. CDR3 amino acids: CASTKRGADYGYTF. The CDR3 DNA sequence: TGTGCCAGCACGAAGAGAGGGGCAGACTATGGCTACACCTTC.

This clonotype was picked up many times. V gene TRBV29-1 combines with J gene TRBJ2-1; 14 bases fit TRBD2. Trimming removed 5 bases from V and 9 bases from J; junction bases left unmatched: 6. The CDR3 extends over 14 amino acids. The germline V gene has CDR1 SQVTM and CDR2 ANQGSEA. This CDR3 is CSVTGLAGVTEQFF. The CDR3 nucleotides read TGCAGCGTTACGGGACTAGCGGGAGTAACTGAGCAGTTCTTC.

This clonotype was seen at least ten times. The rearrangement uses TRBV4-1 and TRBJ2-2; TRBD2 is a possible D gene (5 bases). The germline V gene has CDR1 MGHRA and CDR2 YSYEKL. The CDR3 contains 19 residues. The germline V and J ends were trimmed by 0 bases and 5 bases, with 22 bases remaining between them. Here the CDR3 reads CASSQDLPGLQSSTGELFF. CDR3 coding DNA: TGCGCCAGCAGCCAAGATTTGCCGGGGTTACAATCTTCGACCGGGGAGCTGTTTTTT.

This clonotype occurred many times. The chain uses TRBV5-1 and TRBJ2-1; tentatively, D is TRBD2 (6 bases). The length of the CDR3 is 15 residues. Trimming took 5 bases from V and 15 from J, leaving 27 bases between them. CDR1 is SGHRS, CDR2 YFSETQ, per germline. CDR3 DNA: TGCGCCAGCAGAGGTCAGGAGGGTACTTGGGCCGACCCGTTCTTC. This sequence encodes CASRGQEGTWADPFF.

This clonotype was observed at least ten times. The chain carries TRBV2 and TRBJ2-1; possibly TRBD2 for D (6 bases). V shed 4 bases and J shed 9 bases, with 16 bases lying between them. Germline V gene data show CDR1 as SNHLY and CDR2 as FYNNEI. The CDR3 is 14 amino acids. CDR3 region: CASSGDFYESEQFF. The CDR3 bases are TGTGCCAGCAGTGGGGACTTCTATGAGAGTGAGCAGTTCTTC.